This is a list of T cell receptor beta chains from one sample in a study of blood T cell repertoires in COVID-19. The repertoire was sequenced with immunoSEQ multiplex PCR; TCRdb's copy has only in-frame clones and lacks some. The sample lists 100,000 to 150,000 clones; about nine tenths were seen once. The sequenced sample was peripheral blood. These receptors originate from a man in his fifties or sixties with acute or convalescent COVID-19. CDR3s include the opening cysteine and the closing phenylalanine or tryptophan. D genes are given only for firm matches. Clone size is not always given. Where it is, it says once, few, many or a class for expanded clones.

j_call d_call v_call clone_size cdr3_nt cdr3_aa
TRBJ1-1 . TRBV7-9 . TGTGCCAGCAGCATTGGACAGAACACTGAAGCTTTCTTT CASSIGQNTEAFF
TRBJ2-7 . TRBV5-6 . TGTGCCAGCAGCTTCATGCGGATCCGGTTTTACGAGCAGTACTTC CASSFMRIRFYEQYF
TRBJ1-1 TRBD1 TRBV6-5 . TGTGCCAGCAGTAGGACTGGACAGGGGGTCCCTGAAGCTTTCTTT CASSRTGQGVPEAFF
TRBJ1-2 . TRBV4-1 once TGCGCCAGCAGCCAAATCTCAGGCGATGGCTACACCTTC CASSQISGDGYTF
TRBJ1-6 . TRBV27 . TGTGCCAGCAGTTTACAGGGGTCACCCCTCCACTTT CASSLQGSPLHF
TRBJ2-2 . TRBV29-1 . TGCAGCGTTCGACAGGTGAACACCGGGGAGCTGTTTTTT CSVRQVNTGELFF
TRBJ2-2 . TRBV5-1 . TGCGCCAGCAGAACCGGGACTTTGTACACCGGGGAGCTGTTTTTT CASRTGTLYTGELFF
TRBJ1-2 TRBD1 TRBV13 . TGTGCCAGCAGCCCCTCATGGGACAGGGTAGAACGAGCGGGTGGCTACACCTTC CASSPSWDRVERAGGYTF
TRBJ2-1 TRBD1 TRBV3-1/TRBV3-2 . TGTGCCAGCAGCCGGACAGGGGGAAATGAGCAGTTCTTC CASSRTGGNEQFF
TRBJ1-2 TRBD1 TRBV9 once TGTGCCAGCAGCCCGACAGGGGTAGGCTACACCTTC CASSPTGVGYTF
TRBJ1-2 . TRBV6-5 once TGTGCCAGCAGAAAGGGACTGTACTATGGCTACACCTTC CASRKGLYYGYTF
TRBJ1-2 . TRBV3-1/TRBV3-2 few TGTGCCAGCAGCCAAGATGGTGGCTTGGGCTACACCTTC CASSQDGGLGYTF
TRBJ2-3 . TRBV9 . TGTGCCAGCAGCGTCGTGGGGCTACAATCGACAGATACGCAGTATTTT CASSVVGLQSTDTQYF
TRBJ2-6 . TRBV3-1/TRBV3-2 . TGTGCCAGCAGCCAAGAGGTCTCTTGGCAGACTGTCTCTGGGGCCAACGTCCTGACTTTC CASSQEVSWQTVSGANVLTF
TRBJ1-5 . TRBV6-6 . TGTGCCAGCAGTTACGTCAGATATAGCAATCAGCCCCAGCATTTT CASSYVRYSNQPQHF
TRBJ1-2 TRBD1 TRBV19 . TGTGCCAGTAGAATCCGGACTCCCGGGACAGGGGGAATAAGTGGCTACACCTTC CASRIRTPGTGGISGYTF
TRBJ1-2 . TRBV5-4 . TGTGCCAGCAGCCCTAGACCCGCTAACTATGGCTACACCTTC CASSPRPANYGYTF
TRBJ2-1 TRBD2 TRBV11-2 once TGTGCCAGCAGCTTATCCCGGGGGGGCCGCGCCTACAATGAGCAGTTCTTC CASSLSRGGRAYNEQFF
TRBJ2-1 TRBD2 TRBV15 once TGTGCCACCAGTCGACTAGCGGGGGGTAATGAGCAGTTCTTC CATSRLAGGNEQFF
TRBJ2-5 . TRBV5-1 . TGCGCCAGCAGCTTGCCCGAAGAGACCCAGTACTTC CASSLPEETQYF
TRBJ2-3 . TRBV4-2 . TGTGCCAGCAGCCTCGAATCACTTTCTGGGGGCCTGATTAAGGATACGCAGTATTTT CASSLESLSGGLIKDTQYF